Listed here is a single TCR beta chain. The data were taken from a study of technical replicates of blood from a few donors. Germline CDR1 is ENHRY and CDR2 is SYGVKD. V was pared by 6 bases and J by 8 bases, with 8 bases between. This CDR3 is built from 12 residues. The repertoire was sequenced with immunoSEQ multiplex PCR; TCRdb's copy has only in-frame clones and lacks some. In the table there are about 62,000 clones, under 90% of which are singletons. The material sequenced was PBMCs. This chain uses TRBV10-3 with TRBJ2-6; a possible D gene is TRBD2 (6 bases). This receptor was taken from a human donor in good health. Some clones in this sample may be carry-over from other donors' samples. The CDR3 bases are TGTGCCATCAGCGCGGGAACCAACGTCCTGACTTTC. It translates to CAISAGTNVLTF.